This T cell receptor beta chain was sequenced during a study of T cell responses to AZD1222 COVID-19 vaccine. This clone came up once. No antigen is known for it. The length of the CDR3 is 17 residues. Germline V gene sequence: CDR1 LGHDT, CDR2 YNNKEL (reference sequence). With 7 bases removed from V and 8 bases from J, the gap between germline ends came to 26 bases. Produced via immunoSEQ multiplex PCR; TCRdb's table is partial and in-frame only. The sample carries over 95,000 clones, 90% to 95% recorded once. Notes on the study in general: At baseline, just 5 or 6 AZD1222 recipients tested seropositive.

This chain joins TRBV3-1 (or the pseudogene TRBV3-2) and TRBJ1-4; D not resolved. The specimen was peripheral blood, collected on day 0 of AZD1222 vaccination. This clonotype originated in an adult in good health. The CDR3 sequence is CASILPTKVEIREKLFF. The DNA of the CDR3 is TGTGCCAGCATCTTACCGACCAAGGTTGAAATTCGCGAAAAACTGTTTTTT.